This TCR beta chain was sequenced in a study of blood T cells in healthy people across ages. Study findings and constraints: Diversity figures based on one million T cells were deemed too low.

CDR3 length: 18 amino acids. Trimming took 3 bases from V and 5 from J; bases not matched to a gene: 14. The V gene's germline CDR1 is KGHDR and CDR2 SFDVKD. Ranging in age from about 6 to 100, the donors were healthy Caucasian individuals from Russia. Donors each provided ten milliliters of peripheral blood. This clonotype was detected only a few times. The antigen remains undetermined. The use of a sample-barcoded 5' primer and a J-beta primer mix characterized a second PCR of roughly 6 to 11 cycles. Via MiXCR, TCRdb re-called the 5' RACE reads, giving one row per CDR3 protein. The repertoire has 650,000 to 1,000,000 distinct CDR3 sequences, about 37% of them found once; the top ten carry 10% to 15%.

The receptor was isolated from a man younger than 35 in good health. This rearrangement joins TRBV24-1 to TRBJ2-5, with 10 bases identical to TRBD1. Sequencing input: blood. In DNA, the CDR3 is TGTGCCACCAGTGATCGGGGACAGGGGACCTTTCACGGGGAGACCCAGTACTTC. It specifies CATSDRGQGTFHGETQYF.